These T cell receptor beta chains were read from a single sample in a study of tumor-infiltrating lymphocytes in glioblastoma multiforme. TCRdb re-derived calls from the multiplex PCR reads in MiXCR, one entry per CDR3 protein. This table holds about 32,000 distinct CDR3 sequences, roughly 64% found once. The sequenced sample was brain tumor tissue. The receptors stem from a male donor with glioblastoma. The CDR3 runs from the conserved cysteine through the conserved F or W. D genes are given only for firm matches. Size is omitted from some rows. Given values are once, few, many or a class for expanded clones.

j_call: TRBJ2-7
clone_size: once
d_call: TRBD2
v_call: TRBV20-1
cdr3_nt: TGCAGAGTTAGAGATCTCCTAGCGGGAATCGACGAGCAGTACTTC
cdr3_aa: CRVRDLLAGIDEQYF

j_call: TRBJ1-2
clone_size: .
d_call: .
v_call: TRBV28
cdr3_nt: TGTGCCAGCAGTTCTCTAGGGCGAGGCTACACCTTC
cdr3_aa: CASSSLGRGYTF

j_call: TRBJ2-7
clone_size: many
d_call: .
v_call: TRBV10-3
cdr3_nt: TGTGCCATCAGTGAGCCAGAGAACCACCGGTACTTC
cdr3_aa: CAISEPENHRYF

j_call: TRBJ2-3
clone_size: many
d_call: .
v_call: TRBV5-1
cdr3_nt: TGCGCCAGCAGCAGGGACAACACAGATACGCAGTATTTT
cdr3_aa: CASSRDNTDTQYF

j_call: TRBJ2-1
clone_size: few
d_call: .
v_call: TRBV30
cdr3_nt: TGTGCCTGGAGTGTTAATATGGTAAGGGATGAGCAGTTCTTC
cdr3_aa: CAWSVNMVRDEQFF

j_call: TRBJ2-1
clone_size: once
d_call: .
v_call: TRBV20-1
cdr3_nt: TGCAGTGCTGGCAACTTAGGAGTAGCAGGAGACAATGAGCAGTTCTTC
cdr3_aa: CSAGNLGVAGDNEQFF

j_call: TRBJ2-1
clone_size: many
d_call: .
v_call: TRBV20-1
cdr3_nt: TGCAGTGCCCCCGGGGCGGTAGCTCGCCACAATGAGCAGTTCTTC
cdr3_aa: CSAPGAVARHNEQFF

j_call: TRBJ2-1
clone_size: .
d_call: .
v_call: TRBV12-3/TRBV12-4
cdr3_nt: TGTGCCAGAAGTTTTGGGGGGGCGAATTATGAGAAGTTCTTC
cdr3_aa: CARSFGGANYEKFF

j_call: TRBJ1-4
clone_size: many
d_call: .
v_call: TRBV7-9
cdr3_nt: TGTGCCAGCAGCTCGTCACAGGAGTTTGGTGGTGAAAAACTGTTTTTT
cdr3_aa: CASSSSQEFGGEKLFF

j_call: TRBJ2-2
clone_size: .
d_call: .
v_call: TRBV11-2
cdr3_nt: TGTGCCAGCAGCTTAATCGGGGAGCTGTTTTTT
cdr3_aa: CASSLIGELFF

j_call: TRBJ1-5
clone_size: .
d_call: TRBD1
v_call: TRBV6-1
cdr3_nt: TGTACCAGCAGTGGAGTCCCGGGACAGGGGAATAGCAATCAGCCCCAGCATTTT
cdr3_aa: CTSSGVPGQGNSNQPQHF

j_call: TRBJ2-1
clone_size: medium-sized
d_call: .
v_call: TRBV29-1
cdr3_nt: TGCAGCGTTCACGCGATTACTGGTAATGAGCAGTTCTTC
cdr3_aa: CSVHAITGNEQFF

j_call: TRBJ1-5
clone_size: few
d_call: TRBD1
v_call: TRBV2
cdr3_nt: TGTGCCAGCAACAGTCCCGGGACAGGGGTCAGCAATCAGCCCCAGCATTTT
cdr3_aa: CASNSPGTGVSNQPQHF

j_call: TRBJ1-2
clone_size: few
d_call: .
v_call: TRBV20-1
cdr3_nt: TGCAGTGCTAGAGAAACGGCCTATGGCTACACCTTC
cdr3_aa: CSARETAYGYTF

j_call: TRBJ2-1
clone_size: .
d_call: TRBD1
v_call: TRBV6-1
cdr3_nt: TGTGCCAGCAGTGAAGAGGTGCAGGGGGCGCAGTTCTTC
cdr3_aa: CASSEEVQGAQFF

j_call: TRBJ2-5
clone_size: .
d_call: TRBD1
v_call: TRBV20-1
cdr3_nt: TGCAGTGCCCTGGGACAGATACAAGAGACCCAGTACTTC
cdr3_aa: CSALGQIQETQYF

j_call: TRBJ1-4
clone_size: .
d_call: .
v_call: TRBV6-5
cdr3_nt: TGTGCCAGCAGTTGCGGGCAGGGTGTAACTAATGAAAAACTGTTTTTT
cdr3_aa: CASSCGQGVTNEKLFF

j_call: TRBJ2-1
clone_size: .
d_call: .
v_call: TRBV19
cdr3_nt: TGTGCCAGTAGTCTTCATAAGACCCCCCCGGGGAATGAGCAGTTCTTC
cdr3_aa: CASSLHKTPPGNEQFF

j_call: TRBJ1-1
clone_size: .
d_call: .
v_call: TRBV5-1
cdr3_nt: TGCGCCAGCAGCTCCCTATTGGGCCCTTTATTT
cdr3_aa: CASSSLLGPLF

j_call: TRBJ1-3
clone_size: many
d_call: .
v_call: TRBV20-1
cdr3_nt: TGCAGTGCACGGTTCTCTGGAAACACCATATATTTT
cdr3_aa: CSARFSGNTIYF

j_call: TRBJ2-1
clone_size: .
d_call: .
v_call: TRBV12-3/TRBV12-4
cdr3_nt: TGTGCCAGCAGTTTATCCGGATCCTTCGACATTGAGCAGTTCTTC
cdr3_aa: CASSLSGSFDIEQFF

j_call: TRBJ1-2
clone_size: medium-sized
d_call: TRBD1
v_call: TRBV28
cdr3_nt: TGTGCCAGCAGCTCAGGACAGGTCTATGGCTACACCTTC
cdr3_aa: CASSSGQVYGYTF

j_call: TRBJ1-4
clone_size: .
d_call: .
v_call: TRBV29-1
cdr3_nt: TGCAACGTTGAGTCAGGGTTCGACGAAAAACTGTTTTTT
cdr3_aa: CNVESGFDEKLFF

j_call: TRBJ1-3
clone_size: .
d_call: TRBD1
v_call: TRBV20-1
cdr3_nt: TGCAATGTTAGGACAGGCGTTGGAAACACCATATATTTT
cdr3_aa: CNVRTGVGNTIYF

j_call: TRBJ2-7
clone_size: .
d_call: TRBD1
v_call: TRBV20-1
cdr3_nt: TGCAGTGCTGGGGACAGAGGGCCCGAGCAGTACTTC
cdr3_aa: CSAGDRGPEQYF

j_call: TRBJ2-7
clone_size: once
d_call: TRBD2
v_call: TRBV6-1
cdr3_nt: TGTGCCAGCAGTGCCGGACTAGCGGGAGTATGTGAGGAGTACTTC
cdr3_aa: CASSAGLAGVCEEYF

j_call: TRBJ2-1
clone_size: .
d_call: .
v_call: TRBV20-1
cdr3_nt: TGCAGTGCCGATGGAGGGGGGGACAATGAGCAGTTCTTC
cdr3_aa: CSADGGGDNEQFF

j_call: TRBJ1-5
clone_size: .
d_call: .
v_call: TRBV20-1
cdr3_nt: TGCAGTGCTAGACGCGGAAACTACAATCAGCCCCAGCATTTT
cdr3_aa: CSARRGNYNQPQHF

j_call: TRBJ2-3
clone_size: .
d_call: .
v_call: TRBV12-3/TRBV12-4
cdr3_nt: TGTGCCAGCAGTTTTTACGAGGCCAGCACAGATACGAAGTATTTT
cdr3_aa: CASSFYEASTDTKYF

j_call: TRBJ1-2
clone_size: .
d_call: .
v_call: TRBV20-1
cdr3_nt: TGCAGTGTTTTGGATACGAACTATGGCTACACCTTC
cdr3_aa: CSVLDTNYGYTF

j_call: TRBJ2-3
clone_size: .
d_call: TRBD1
v_call: TRBV5-4
cdr3_nt: TGTGCCAGCAGCTTGGAGTTAGGGGGCCCAGATACGCAGTATTTT
cdr3_aa: CASSLELGGPDTQYF

j_call: TRBJ2-2
clone_size: many
d_call: .
v_call: TRBV29-1
cdr3_nt: TGCAGCGTTGATAGGTCCGGGGAGCTGTTTTTT
cdr3_aa: CSVDRSGELFF

j_call: TRBJ2-1
clone_size: .
d_call: .
v_call: TRBV29-1
cdr3_nt: TGCAGCGCTCATAAACTCTCTGACAATGAGCAGTTCTTC
cdr3_aa: CSAHKLSDNEQFF

j_call: TRBJ2-5
clone_size: many
d_call: .
v_call: TRBV4-1
cdr3_nt: TGCGCCAGCAGCCACCCCGCTGAGGGCGGGATCCAAGAGACCCAGTACTTC
cdr3_aa: CASSHPAEGGIQETQYF

j_call: TRBJ2-2
clone_size: .
d_call: .
v_call: TRBV20-1
cdr3_nt: TGCAGTGCTGCAATCCACCCGACGAACACCGGGGAGCTGTTTTTT
cdr3_aa: CSAAIHPTNTGELFF

j_call: TRBJ2-1
clone_size: .
d_call: .
v_call: TRBV20-1
cdr3_nt: TGCAATGCTAGAGATAAGGTGAATGAGCAGTTCTTC
cdr3_aa: CNARDKVNEQFF

j_call: TRBJ1-2
clone_size: .
d_call: TRBD1
v_call: TRBV6-5
cdr3_nt: TGTGCCAGCAGACTCAACTTATCTGGACAGGGAGGCTACACCTTC
cdr3_aa: CASRLNLSGQGGYTF

j_call: TRBJ1-6
clone_size: .
d_call: .
v_call: TRBV20-1
cdr3_nt: TGCAGTACGGGTCAGGGACATGGGAATTCACCCCTCCACTTT
cdr3_aa: CSTGQGHGNSPLHF

j_call: TRBJ2-3
clone_size: few
d_call: .
v_call: TRBV11-2
cdr3_nt: TGTGCCAGCAGCTGGACCCCCCCAGATACGCAGTATTTT
cdr3_aa: CASSWTPPDTQYF

j_call: TRBJ2-1
clone_size: many
d_call: TRBD2
v_call: TRBV28
cdr3_nt: TGTGCCAGCAGTTCAGCGGGAGCCTCCTACAATGAGCAGTTCTTC
cdr3_aa: CASSSAGASYNEQFF

j_call: TRBJ2-3
clone_size: many
d_call: TRBD2
v_call: TRBV6-2/TRBV6-3
cdr3_nt: TGTGCCAGCAGTTACTACCGGACTAGCGGAACTACAGATACGCAGTATTTT
cdr3_aa: CASSYYRTSGTTDTQYF

j_call: TRBJ2-7
clone_size: many
d_call: .
v_call: TRBV20-1
cdr3_nt: TGCAGTGCTAGTTCAGATGCCTACGAGCAGTACTTC
cdr3_aa: CSASSDAYEQYF

j_call: TRBJ2-7
clone_size: many
d_call: .
v_call: TRBV5-1
cdr3_nt: TGCGCCAGCAGCTTGCATGAGACCTACGAGCAGTACTTC
cdr3_aa: CASSLHETYEQYF

j_call: TRBJ2-1
clone_size: medium-sized
d_call: .
v_call: TRBV11-2
cdr3_nt: TGTGCCAGCAGCGGGGCGGGGGCTTCGGCCGTCGATGAGCAGTTCTTC
cdr3_aa: CASSGAGASAVDEQFF

j_call: TRBJ2-7
clone_size: few
d_call: .
v_call: TRBV27
cdr3_nt: TGTGCCAGCAGTCCCGGGGTTAGCGGCTACGAGCAGTACTTC
cdr3_aa: CASSPGVSGYEQYF

j_call: TRBJ1-2
clone_size: many
d_call: TRBD1
v_call: TRBV4-2
cdr3_nt: TGTGCCAGCAGCCAACCCAGACAGGGGGCAAGCTATGGCTACACCTTC
cdr3_aa: CASSQPRQGASYGYTF

j_call: TRBJ2-1
clone_size: .
d_call: .
v_call: TRBV19
cdr3_nt: TGTGCCAGTAGTATGGCTGGAGTGGGCTACAATGAGCAGTTCTTC
cdr3_aa: CASSMAGVGYNEQFF

j_call: TRBJ1-4
clone_size: many
d_call: .
v_call: TRBV30
cdr3_nt: TGTGCCTGGAGGTCCCCGGGCGGAAGTGAAAAACTGTTTTTT
cdr3_aa: CAWRSPGGSEKLFF

j_call: TRBJ2-5
clone_size: many
d_call: TRBD2
v_call: TRBV6-1
cdr3_nt: TGTGCCAGCAGCAGACTAGCGGGAGGGGAAGAGACCCAGTACTTC
cdr3_aa: CASSRLAGGEETQYF

j_call: TRBJ1-6
clone_size: .
d_call: .
v_call: TRBV11-3
cdr3_nt: TGTGCCAGCAGCCTCTCAGGGGATTCACCCCTCCACTTT
cdr3_aa: CASSLSGDSPLHF

j_call: TRBJ2-1
clone_size: .
d_call: .
v_call: TRBV10-3
cdr3_nt: TGTGCAAGCCTAGTAGGGCGTACCTACAATGAGCAGTTCTTC
cdr3_aa: CASLVGRTYNEQFF

j_call: TRBJ2-6
clone_size: .
d_call: .
v_call: TRBV6-5
cdr3_nt: TGTGCCAGTAGTCCCCCGAGCTCTGGGGCCGACGTCCAGACTTTC
cdr3_aa: CASSPPSSGADVQTF

j_call: TRBJ1-4
clone_size: few
d_call: TRBD1
v_call: TRBV7-8
cdr3_nt: TGTGCCAGCAGCTTCCGACAGGGGTTCTCTAATGAAAAACTGTTTTTT
cdr3_aa: CASSFRQGFSNEKLFF

j_call: TRBJ2-1
clone_size: few
d_call: TRBD2
v_call: TRBV6-1
cdr3_nt: TGTGCCAGCAGTGAATGGGGACTAGCGGGGAGGGTAGTCAATGAGCAGTTCTTC
cdr3_aa: CASSEWGLAGRVVNEQFF

j_call: TRBJ1-5
clone_size: many
d_call: .
v_call: TRBV28
cdr3_nt: TGTGCCAGCAGTTTTCTCGTCGGGGGCAATCAGCCCCAGCATTTT
cdr3_aa: CASSFLVGGNQPQHF

j_call: TRBJ2-6
clone_size: many
d_call: .
v_call: TRBV29-1
cdr3_nt: TGCAGCGTTGCCGGGACTGGGGCCAACGTCCTGACTTTC
cdr3_aa: CSVAGTGANVLTF

j_call: TRBJ2-1
clone_size: many
d_call: .
v_call: TRBV7-9
cdr3_nt: TGTGCCAGTTCCGCAGTGGATGAGCAGTTCTTC
cdr3_aa: CASSAVDEQFF

j_call: TRBJ2-7
clone_size: .
d_call: TRBD2
v_call: TRBV11-2
cdr3_nt: TGTGCCAGCAGCCAGCTTAGCGGGAGGGTCCTATACGAGCAGTGCTTC
cdr3_aa: CASSQLSGRVLYEQCF

j_call: TRBJ2-7
clone_size: .
d_call: .
v_call: TRBV6-1
cdr3_nt: TGTGCCAGCAGCCAAACCGGGAGATCGGACGAGCAGTACTTC
cdr3_aa: CASSQTGRSDEQYF

j_call: TRBJ1-6
clone_size: few
d_call: .
v_call: TRBV28
cdr3_nt: TGTGCCAGCAGTTCCTGGCAGGGAAATTCACCCCTCCACTTT
cdr3_aa: CASSSWQGNSPLHF